This TCR beta chain was sequenced in a study of T cell responses to AZD1222 COVID-19 vaccine (TCRdb year 2021). Looking at the study overall: AZD1222 recipients with second doses at about 4 weeks or about 12 weeks were pooled, because spike-specific TCR depth and breadth did not differ between schedules. TCR sequencing was performed for roughly 250 trial participants, of whom about 200 were given two doses of AZD1222 and about 25 were given two doses of MenACWY control vaccine. Trial participants were enrolled by age into 18-55, 56-69 and 70-plus year subgroups, with around 150, 28 and 57 TCR-sequenced participants respectively. Results the study describes overall, beyond this receptor: A significant rise in spike-specific TCR breadth and depth was observed after two AZD1222 doses relative to day 0 and relative to MenACWY recipients. Nearly half of unique spike-specific TCRs reportedly recognized epitopes outside regions mutated in the B.1.351 and B.1.1.7 variants. Because no day 14 peak-response samples were available, repertoires were characterized only after the peak T cell response. Participants were mostly white British, with more females than males. The authors suggested clonal diversity may have been underestimated. In the small 56-69-year group, the increase in depth fell short of significance, most likely because of low power. The whole spike protein was spanned by vaccine-associated CD4 TCRs, and dominant responses were seen in regions 160-218 and 743-854. Conclusions about previously exposed vaccinees are limited because only five to seven AZD1222 recipients were SARS-CoV-2 seropositive at baseline.

The CDR3 regions of human TCRbeta chains were analyzed by immunosequencing. Per the authors' processing: TCRs in the repertoires were compared against a reference library of SARS-CoV-2-specific TCRs that had been generated with the MIRA antigen-specificity platform. Breadth was defined as the fraction of unique TCRs that were SARS-CoV-2-associated, and depth was defined as the fraction of total T cells that were SARS-CoV-2-associated. Using the MIRA data, each spike-specific TCR was mapped to the spike region that the TCR reacts to and placed in a CD4 or CD8 class. Log10-transformed breadth and depth values were compared by one-way ANOVA with Sidak's multiple comparisons tests. TCRdb mirrors the immuneACCESS table, restricted to in-frame sequences. Some clones are absent from its copies; in checked studies, under half trace to an unresolved V gene, and the reason for the others is unknown. V and J calls and clone size follow that table, whereas D and trimming were derived from the DNA. In all, the sample holds approximately 56,000 clones, and around 85% of those were seen once. Over 12% of the sample rests with the top ten.

The time point label, as the study defines it: baseline before first vaccination. Samples from vaccinated people were obtained from the UK trials COV001 and COV002, which included a single-blind randomized controlled phase 2/3 trial of AZD1222 (ChAdOx1 nCoV-19) in healthy adults. For TCRbeta chain sequencing, PBMC samples from trial participants were taken at day 0 and at day 28 after the second dose. Sequences MGHRA (CDR1) and YSYEKL (CDR2) are obtained from the germline V gene. The CDR3, from cysteine to phenylalanine, totals 14 residues. Left in the record is the CDR3 DNA by itself, 42 bases read in frame from the first base. Trimming removed 0 bases from V and 1 base from J, leaving 6 bases between the germline ends. A note on this clone: There is no known antigen for this receptor. No base quality values were provided; no much bigger clone lies one nucleotide off.

The clonotype comes from an adult in good health. The sequence joins TRBV4-1 to TRBJ2-5; a tentative D call is TRBD1 (5 bases match). The input for sequencing was peripheral blood, taken on day 0 of AZD1222 vaccination. The DNA reads as follows: TGCGCCAGCAGCCAAGATAGGGGCCAAGAGACCCAGTACTTC. Translated, this gives CASSQDRGQETQYF.